The 16 T cell receptor beta chains below were found in one sample sequenced in a study of control samples from healthy donors and cancer patients. The table came from immunoSEQ multiplex PCR; TCRdb's copy has only in-frame clones and leaves some out. This table has 60,000 to 95,000 clones, 89% appearing once. Sequenced sample: PBMCs. These receptors all come from a woman in her forties or fifties with colorectal cancer.

This clone was observed a single time. The V gene is TRBV28, the J gene TRBJ2-7; weak D call: TRBD1 (5 bases). The CDR3 runs 14 residues. Trimming took off 4 bases at V and 3 bases at J, with 13 bases between the two ends. The V gene's germline CDR1 is MDHEN and CDR2 SYDVKM. CDR3 sequence: CASSSSGLVYEQYV. The CDR3 nucleotides are TGTGCCAGCAGTTCCTCAGGGTTAGTCTACGAGCAGTACGTC.

V usage is TRBV2 and J usage is TRBJ2-1; 7 bases are a match to TRBD1. CDR1 is SNHLY and CDR2 is FYNNEI in the germline V gene. This CDR3 is built from 15 residues. The junction had 2 bases not matched to a gene; V was cut back by 0 bases and J by 3 bases. Here the CDR3 reads CASSEARTGYNEQFF. CDR3 DNA: TGTGCCAGCAGTGAAGCAAGGACAGGCTACAATGAGCAGTTCTTC.

J is TRBJ2-1 and V is TRBV7-3; D remains ambiguous. This CDR3 has 13 residues. Germline CDR1 reads SGHTA; CDR2 reads FQGTGA. V lost 5 bases to trimming and J lost 8 bases, with 13 bases between them. The CDR3 bases are TGTGCCAGCAGCCCGCGGCCCGGCGATGAGCAGTTCTTC. Protein: CASSPRPGDEQFF.

V is TRBV5-1 and J is TRBJ2-3; 11 nucleotides align to TRBD1. The CDR3 extends over 14 amino acids. Germline V gene lookup returns CDR1 SGHRS and CDR2 YFSETQ. V dropped 4 bases and J dropped 7; count of bases not matched to a gene: 5. DNA for the CDR3: TGCGCCAGCAGCGAAGGACAGGGGGCGAATACGCAGTATTTT. Its translation is CASSEGQGANTQYF.

The chain has TRBV27 and TRBJ1-2; no reliable D call. Germline V gene lookup returns CDR1 MNHEY and CDR2 SMNVEV (reference sequence). The CDR3 spans 13 residues. V dropped 6 bases and J dropped 1 base, with 9 bases sitting between them. DNA of the CDR3: TGTGCCAGCAGCCTCGACGGTAACTATGGCTACACCTTC. This gives the protein CASSLDGNYGYTF.

CDR3: CASSRGRGDTGELFF. The DNA for the CDR3 is TGTGCCAGCAGCCGCGGACGGGGGGACACCGGGGAGCTGTTTTTT. The V and J genes are TRBV4-2 and TRBJ2-2; 7 bases line up with TRBD2. Germline CDR1 and CDR2: LGHNA and YNFKEQ. The CDR3 is 15 residues long. Losses at the gene ends were 4 bases for V and 3 bases for J; bases not matched to a gene: 5.

The chain is built from TRBV6-5 and TRBJ2-1; 7 bases are a match to TRBD2. CDR1 MNHEY and CDR2 SVGAGI come from the germline V gene. This CDR3 is 13 amino acids long. V shed 6 bases and J 2 bases; nucleotides not matched to a gene: 1. Here the CDR3 DNA reads TGTGCCAGCAGGGGGGGGGCCTACAATGAGCAGTTCTTC. Protein: CASRGGAYNEQFF.

The chain combines TRBV15 with TRBJ2-3, with 8 positions matching TRBD1. V gave up 0 bases and J gave up 1 base; unmatched junction bases: 3. There are 16 residues in the CDR3. In germline, CDR1 is LNHNV, CDR2 YYDKDF (reference sequence). CDR3 bases: TGTGCCACCAGCAGAGATCCGGGACAGGGCACAGATACGCAGTATTTT. Protein: CATSRDPGQGTDTQYF.

The V call is TRBV24-1, the J call TRBJ2-5; a possible D gene is TRBD2 (6 bases). Trimming removed 2 bases at V and 5 bases at J, with 14 bases between. The CDR3 sequence is 15 residues long. Per germline, CDR1 KGHDR and CDR2 SFDVKD. The DNA for the CDR3 is TGTGCCACCAGTGATTCCGCCCGGGACTGGGAGACCCAGTACTTC. Residues: CATSDSARDWETQYF.

The chain uses TRBV3-1 (or the pseudogene TRBV3-2) and TRBJ1-3; D is undetermined. This CDR3 comprises 13 residues. Germline-derived CDR1 and CDR2 are LGHDT and YNNKEL (reference sequence). Trimming stripped 0 bases from V and 4 bases from J, with 4 bases between. CDR3 sequence (DNA): TGTGCCAGCAGCCAAGATTCCGGAAACACCATATATTTT. Translation: CASSQDSGNTIYF.

The chain employs TRBV28 and TRBJ1-5; 8 bases match TRBD1. V lost 4 bases and J lost 3; bases outside the gene matches: 11. This CDR3 is 17 amino acids long. Germline CDR1 is MDHEN and CDR2 is SYDVKM. The CDR3 DNA reads as TGTGCCAGCAGTTCTCTCCCCGGACAGGGACCCAATCAGCCCCAGCATTTT. It specifies CASSSLPGQGPNQPQHF. The entire variable domain, with the rest obtained from reference TRBV28 and TRBJ1-5, is as follows: DVKVTQSSRYLVKRTGEKVFLECVQDMDHENMFWYRQDPGLGLRLIYFSYDVKMKEKGDIPEGYSVSREKKERFSLILESASTNQTSMYLCASSSLPGQGPNQPQHFGDGTRLSIL.

Regarding this clone: At one boundary the junction diverges from the germline segment, which might be a read error. The rearrangement uses TRBV4-2 and TRBJ2-1; TRBD2 matches at 8 bases. The CDR3 totals 16 residues. Germline CDR1 LGHNA, CDR2 YNFKEQ. CDR3 amino acids: CASSQGAGGAYNEQFF. DNA for the CDR3: TGTGCCAGCAGCCAAGGGGCCGGGGGGGCCTATAATGAGCAGTTCTTC.

The J gene is TRBJ1-1, the V gene TRBV6-4; 8 nucleotides match TRBD1. From germline, CDR1 is MRHNA and CDR2 SNTAGT. CDR3 length: 13 residues. V gave up 7 bases and J gave up 1 base; unmatched junction bases: 2. The CDR3 region is CASKQGENTEAFF. For the CDR3, the DNA is TGTGCCAGCAAACAGGGGGAGAACACTGAAGCTTTCTTT.

The chain has TRBV7-2 and TRBJ2-1; D possibly corresponds to TRBD1 (6 bases). The CDR3 is 15 residues long. The V and J ends lost 3 bases and 0 bases respectively, with 9 bases between them. CDR1 and CDR2 from the germline V gene are SGHTA and FQGNSA. The CDR3 region is CASSFTGTSYNEQFF. The CDR3 DNA reads as TGTGCCAGCAGCTTTACAGGGACCTCCTACAATGAGCAGTTCTTC.

The chain is built from TRBV24-1 and TRBJ2-3, with 9 bases that match TRBD2. The junction had 2 bases not matched to a gene; V was cut back by 7 bases and J by 1 base. This CDR3 spans 14 amino acids. Germline V gives CDR1 KGHDR, CDR2 SFDVKD. The CDR3 nucleotides read TGTGCCACCAGCAAGCGGGGGGGCACAGATACGCAGTATTTT. Residues: CATSKRGGTDTQYF.

The rearrangement joins TRBV9 to TRBJ2-3, with 8 bases identical to TRBD1. Losses at the gene ends were 4 bases for V and 1 base for J; bases not matched to a gene: 5. In germline, CDR1 is SGDLS, CDR2 YYNGEE. The CDR3 is 15 amino acids. This chain's CDR3 is CASSSSTGGTDTQYF. CDR3 sequence (DNA): TGTGCCAGCAGCTCGTCGACAGGGGGCACAGATACGCAGTATTTT.